This T cell receptor beta chain emerged from a study of cytomegalovirus exposure and HLA in healthy donors. Primers for the PCR totalled 60 Vbeta and 13 Jbeta. Clones were sequenced by immunoSEQ multiplex PCR, and TCRdb holds only the in-frame ones, with some missing. Among 50,000 to 60,000 clones listed, 75% to 80% were seen once. Germline V lookup: CDR1 SGHAT, CDR2 FQNNGV. Trimming removed 3 bases at V and 1 base at J, with 12 bases between. The CDR3 loop spans 15 amino acids. On this clone: The antigen is unknown.

Study outcomes and limitations: A later analysis associated roughly 15,000 TCR beta sequences with HLA alleles at a 0.05 false discovery rate. It was only CMV serostatus that was available as immune exposure information.

This sequence joins TRBV11-2 and TRBJ1-1; possibly TRBD1 for D (5 bases). Sample: PBMCs. The origin of this receptor is a woman aged 40 to 50 in good health and CMV-seropositive. CDR3 sequence (DNA): TGTGCCAGCAGCTTCCTCGGGAGGGGGAACACTGAAGCTTTCTTT. Translation gives CASSFLGRGNTEAFF.